Listed below are T cell receptor beta chains from one sample, sequenced in a study of T-cell reconstitution after alpha-beta-depleted transplantation in children. TCRdb reanalysed the PCR reads using MiXCR and keeps one entry per CDR3 protein. The sample lists under 450,000 distinct CDR3 sequences, roughly 16% seen once, with under 30% in the top ten. The sequenced sample was PBMCs, mostly from graft donor cells, obtained 360 days after TCRalphabeta/CD19-depleted stem cell transplant. These receptor sequences come from a boy under two years old who had a stem cell transplant for Wiskott-Aldrich syndrome, so the T cells may come from the graft donor. The CDR3 runs from the conserved cysteine through the conserved F or W. D genes are given only for firm matches. Size is stated for part of the rows, as once, few or many counts, or as a class when the clone is expanded.

clone_size j_call v_call d_call cdr3_aa cdr3_nt
few TRBJ2-2 TRBV2 TRBD1 CASGQGAVRSTGELFF TGTGCCAGCGGACAGGGGGCCGTTAGAAGCACCGGGGAGCTGTTTTTT
few TRBJ2-2 TRBV6-5 TRBD1 CASSLKTGGTGELFF TGTGCCAGCAGTTTGAAGACAGGGGGCACCGGGGAGCTGTTTTTT
- TRBJ2-3 TRBV4-3 - CASSQDGQDTQYF TGCGCCAGCAGCCAAGATGGGCAAGATACGCAGTATTTT
- TRBJ2-3 TRBV5-1 - CASSPVGVTSTDTQYF TGCGCCAGCAGCCCAGTGGGGGTTACTAGCACAGATACGCAGTATTTT
- TRBJ2-5 TRBV6-2/TRBV6-3 TRBD1 CASGRQGEAETQYF TGTGCCAGCGGCCGACAGGGGGAGGCGGAGACCCAGTACTTC
- TRBJ1-5 TRBV27 - CASTIRVNQPQHF TGTGCCAGCACTATCCGGGTTAATCAGCCCCAGCATTTT
few TRBJ2-7 TRBV13 TRBD1 CASSLRDRVNEQYF TGTGCCAGCAGCCTCCGGGACAGGGTCAACGAGCAGTACTTC
few TRBJ1-1 TRBV5-1 TRBD1 CASTPWTGGTEAFF TGCGCCAGCACCCCCTGGACAGGGGGAACTGAAGCTTTCTTT
- TRBJ2-1 TRBV7-9 - CASSLTPGQRSYNEQFF TGTGCCAGCAGCTTAACCCCCGGACAACGATCCTACAATGAGCAGTTCTTC
few TRBJ2-7 TRBV6-2/TRBV6-3 TRBD2 CASSYASGTAHHYEQYF TGTGCCAGCAGTTACGCTAGCGGGACCGCTCACCACTACGAGCAGTACTTC
- TRBJ1-4 TRBV3-1 TRBD1 CASSPGQGIATNEKLFF TGTGCCAGCAGCCCCGGACAGGGGATTGCAACTAATGAAAAACTGTTTTTT
few TRBJ2-7 TRBV7-9 - CASSHRTGSHYEQYF TGTGCCAGCAGCCACCGAACGGGGAGTCATTACGAGCAGTACTTC
- TRBJ1-5 TRBV20-1 - CTGPGRNQPQHF TGCACTGGGCCTGGAAGGAATCAGCCCCAGCATTTT
- TRBJ2-7 TRBV7-9 - CASSSPDSPSYEQYF TGTGCCAGCAGCTCCCCGGACAGCCCTTCCTACGAGCAGTACTTC
- TRBJ2-3 TRBV18 - CASSQRPGPSTDTQYF TGTGCCAGCTCCCAGAGGCCGGGCCCTAGCACAGATACGCAGTATTTT
- TRBJ2-7 TRBV4-3 TRBD2 CASSQSLAGHPYEQYF TGCGCCAGCAGCCAAAGTCTAGCGGGGCACCCCTACGAGCAGTACTTC
- TRBJ2-3 TRBV20-1 TRBD2 CSASSGMTQYF TGCAGTGCTAGTAGCGGGATGACGCAGTATTTT
- TRBJ2-1 TRBV6-5 TRBD2 CASSYGSGRGSYNEQFF TGTGCCAGCAGTTACGGTAGCGGGAGGGGTTCCTACAATGAGCAGTTCTTC
few TRBJ2-5 TRBV12-3/TRBV12-4 TRBD2 CASSFRTSVETQYF TGTGCCAGCAGTTTCAGGACTAGCGTGGAGACCCAGTACTTC
- TRBJ2-1 TRBV29-1 - CSAALLSPTYNEQFF TGCAGCGCAGCCCTCCTTAGCCCTACTTACAATGAGCAGTTCTTC